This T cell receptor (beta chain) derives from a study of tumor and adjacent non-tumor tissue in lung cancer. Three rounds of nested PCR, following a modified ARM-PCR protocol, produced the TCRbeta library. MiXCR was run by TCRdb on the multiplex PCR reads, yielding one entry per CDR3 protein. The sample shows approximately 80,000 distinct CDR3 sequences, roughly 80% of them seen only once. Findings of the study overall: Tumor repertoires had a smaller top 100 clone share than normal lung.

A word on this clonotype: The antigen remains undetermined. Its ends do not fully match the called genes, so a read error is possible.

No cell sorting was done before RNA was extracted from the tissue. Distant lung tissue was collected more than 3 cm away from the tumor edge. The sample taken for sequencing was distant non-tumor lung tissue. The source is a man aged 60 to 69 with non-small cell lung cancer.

The CDR3 protein is CATSFGRGNTEAFF. Here the CDR3 DNA reads TGTGCCACCAGCTTCGGTCGGGGGAACACTGAAGCTTTCTTT. The chain is built from TRBV11-2 and TRBJ1-1, with D unresolved. CDR3 size: 14 residues. Germline CDR1 reads SGHAT; CDR2 reads FQNNGV.